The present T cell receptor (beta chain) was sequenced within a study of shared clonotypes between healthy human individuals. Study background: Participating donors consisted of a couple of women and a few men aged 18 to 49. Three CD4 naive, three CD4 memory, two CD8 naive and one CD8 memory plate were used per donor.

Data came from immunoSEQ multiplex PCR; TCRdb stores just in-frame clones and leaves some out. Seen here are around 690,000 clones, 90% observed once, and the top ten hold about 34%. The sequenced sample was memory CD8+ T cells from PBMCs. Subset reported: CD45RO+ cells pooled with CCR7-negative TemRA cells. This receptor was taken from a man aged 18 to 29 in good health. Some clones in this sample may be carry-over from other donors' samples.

CDR3 in amino acids: CASSPDGGRRETQYF. The CDR3 DNA follows: TGTGCCAGCTCACCAGACGGGGGGCGCCGGGAGACCCAGTACTTC. The chain is built from TRBV18 and TRBJ2-5, with D perhaps matching TRBD2 (7 bases). The CDR3 extends over 15 amino acids. Germline V gives CDR1 KGHSH, CDR2 LQKENI. Trimming left V 2 bases short and J 5 bases short, with 15 bases between.